Following are 25 T cell receptor beta chains from one sample sequenced in a study of blood T cells in healthy people across ages. A second PCR, run for 7 to 11 cycles, used a sample-barcoded 5' primer plus a J-beta primer mix. Using its own MiXCR run on the 5' RACE reads, TCRdb lists one record per CDR3 protein. Of approximately 780,000 distinct CDR3 sequences listed, around a quarter are singletons. These data also featured in a second study, about T cells of mothers and their children.

Specimen: blood. Receptor source: a boy aged 5-17 years in good health.

The chain combines TRBV18 with TRBJ2-7; 9 bases align to TRBD1. This CDR3 is 14 amino acids long. Germline V gene sequence: CDR1 KGHSH, CDR2 LQKENI. V lost 4 bases and J lost 2; bases outside the gene matches: 3. This CDR3 reads CASSRTGATYEQYF. CDR3 nucleotides: TGTGCCAGCTCACGGACAGGGGCTACCTACGAGCAGTACTTC.

V usage is TRBV11-2 and J usage is TRBJ2-7; D may correspond to TRBD1 or TRBD2 (6 bases each). The CDR3 runs 16 residues. The V end lost 5 bases, the J end lost 6 bases, and 23 bases lay between the germline ends. In germline, CDR1 is SGHAT, CDR2 FQNNGV. CDR3: CASSPLGAGDFAEQYF. The DNA for the CDR3 is TGTGCCAGCAGCCCCCTAGGGGCAGGGGACTTTGCCGAGCAGTACTTC.

This clonotype was counted only a few times. This chain uses TRBV7-3 with TRBJ2-5; 10 bases are a match to TRBD1. From germline, CDR1 is SGHTA and CDR2 FQGTGA. V was clipped by 0 bases and J by 5 bases; unmatched bases: 6. The CDR3 has 16 residues. CDR3 bases: TGTGCCAGCAGCTTAACCAGCGGACAGGGGGACGAGACCCAGTACTTC. Translation gives CASSLTSGQGDETQYF.

This clonotype was recorded only once. A read error may account for a junction end that differs from germline. The chain combines TRBV20-1 with TRBJ1-3; TRBD1 agrees at 7 bases. Germline V gives CDR1 DFQATT, CDR2 SNEGSKA (reference sequence). The CDR3 has 17 residues. CDR3: CSARGQGPGSSGNTIYF. The DNA of the CDR3 is TGCAGCGCTAGGGGGCAGGGGCCCGGGAGCTCTGGAAACACCATATATTTT.

Worth noting for this clonotype: A much more abundant neighbour one base away suggests this may be a read error. The chain employs TRBV5-4 and TRBJ2-1; TRBD1 aligns across 10 bases. Germline loops: CDR1 SGHNT, CDR2 YYREEE (reference sequence). This CDR3 contains 15 residues. Trimming removed 7 bases from V and 3 bases from J; junction bases left unmatched: 7. This CDR3 is CASGSGTGVYNEQFF. The DNA for the CDR3 is TGTGCCAGCGGCTCCGGGACAGGGGTCTACAATGAGCAGTTCTTC.

The CDR3 nucleotides read TGTGCCAGTAGTATCCTGACAGGGGGGTATAACACTGAAGCTTTCTTT. Translating it yields CASSILTGGYNTEAFF. The gene calls are TRBV19 and TRBJ1-1; 9 bases map to TRBD1. The CDR3 length is 16 residues. J was trimmed by 2 bases and V by 3 bases; bases with no gene match: 7. The germline V gene has CDR1 LNHDA and CDR2 SQIVND (reference sequence).

This rearrangement joins TRBV20-1 to TRBJ2-2, with D uncertain. This CDR3 region has 14 residues. Germline CDR1 is DFQATT and CDR2 is SNEGSKA (reference sequence). Trimming removed 0 bases at V and 4 bases at J, with 9 bases between. The DNA for the CDR3 is TGCAGTGCTAGAGATTTAAGGGTCACCGGGGAGCTGTTTTTT. It is translated as CSARDLRVTGELFF.

The V gene is TRBV7-2, the J gene TRBJ2-3; 8 bases map to TRBD2. The CDR3 spans 14 residues. Germline V CDR1 and CDR2: SGHTA, FQGNSA. The trim removed 6 bases at V and 2 bases at J, leaving 4 bases unmatched. The CDR3 is CASRAGDTTDTQYF. The CDR3 nucleotides are TGTGCCAGCAGAGCGGGGGACACCACAGATACGCAGTATTTT. The full variable domain, its missing parts supplied by reference TRBV7-2 and TRBJ2-3, is GAGVSQSPSNKVTEKGKDVELRCDPISGHTALYWYRQSLGQGLEFLIYFQGNSAPDKSGLPSDRFSAERTGGSVSTLTIQRTQQEDSAVYLCASRAGDTTDTQYFGPGTRLTVL.

The chain is built from TRBV12-3 or TRBV12-4 and TRBJ1-5; 9 nucleotides line up with TRBD1. The CDR3 runs to 16 residues. Trimming removed 3 bases from V and 1 base from J; junction bases left unmatched: 4. The CDR3 spells CASSFTGGRSNQPQHF. Here the CDR3 DNA reads TGTGCCAGCAGTTTCACAGGGGGCCGGAGCAATCAGCCCCAGCATTTT.

The genes are TRBV10-3 and TRBJ2-7, with 10 bases matching TRBD1. The CDR3 length is 14 residues. CDR1 is ENHRY and CDR2 is SYGVKD in the germline V gene. The V gene end was trimmed by 6 bases and the J gene end by 3 bases; junction bases not matched to a gene: 5. CDR3 in amino acids: CAIRGDRGGYEQYF. The CDR3 bases are TGTGCCATCAGGGGGGACAGGGGAGGCTACGAGCAGTACTTC.

The chain has TRBV14 and TRBJ2-1; D remains unclear. Per germline, CDR1 SGHDN and CDR2 FVKESK. The V end was cut by 4 bases, the J end by 3 bases, with 19 bases between. This CDR3 comprises 17 residues. In DNA, the CDR3 is TGTGCCAGCAGCCCCCTACCCAGACTGAATTACTACAATGAGCAGTTCTTC. As protein: CASSPLPRLNYYNEQFF.

V and J are TRBV12-3 or TRBV12-4 and TRBJ2-5; the match to TRBD2 covers 8 bases. CDR3 size: 19 residues. V lost 4 bases and J lost 0; bases outside the gene matches: 16. For the CDR3, the DNA is TGTGCCAGCAGTTGGGGAGCGGGGGCCCAAGCATCGTACCAAGAGACCCAGTACTTC. This codes for CASSWGAGAQASYQETQYF.

The chain is built from TRBV19 and TRBJ2-7; 7 bases line up with TRBD2. This CDR3 region has 15 residues. Germline CDR1 and CDR2: LNHDA and SQIVND (reference sequence). Trimming removed 4 bases from V and 5 bases from J; junction bases left unmatched: 11. The CDR3 region is CASSSSGTNLDEQYF. The DNA for the CDR3 is TGTGCCAGTAGTAGCTCCGGGACTAACCTAGACGAGCAGTACTTC.

In this sample, this clonotype turned up a few times. V is TRBV11-2 and J is TRBJ2-4; 10 bases fit TRBD2. CDR1 is SGHAT and CDR2 is FQNNGV in the germline V gene. The junction had 1 base not matched to a gene; V was cut back by 1 base and J by 7 bases. The CDR3 loop spans 14 amino acids. The CDR3 spells CASSLVSGGNIQYF. In nucleotides, the CDR3 is TGTGCCAGCAGCTTAGTTAGCGGGGGGAACATTCAGTACTTC.

This clonotype was detected a few times. V gene TRBV12-3 or TRBV12-4 combines with J gene TRBJ2-7, with 8 bases lining up with TRBD2. The CDR3 consists of 14 residues. V gave up 6 bases and J gave up 2 bases; unmatched junction bases: 6. The CDR3 DNA reads as TGTGCCAGCAGGGGGACTAGAGGAACCTACGAGCAGTACTTC. The encoded protein is CASRGTRGTYEQYF.

This clonotype was seen ten or more times. The rearrangement links TRBV21-1 to TRBJ1-2; TRBD1 is the table's D call and was not checked against the DNA. TRBV21-1 constitutes a pseudogene. The length of the CDR3 is 11 residues. The CDR3 loop is CASSDSYGYTF. CDR3 coding DNA: TGTGCCAGCAGTGACAGCTATGGCTACACCTTC.

This clonotype has a handful of counts. The chain employs TRBV6-5 and TRBJ1-1, with D uncertain. CDR3 length: 13 residues. Germline assignment: CDR1 MNHEY and CDR2 SVGAGI. With 0 bases removed from V and 2 bases from J, the gap between germline ends came to 4 bases. This chain's CDR3 is CASSYSTNTEAFF. CDR3 nucleotides: TGTGCCAGCAGTTACTCCACAAACACTGAAGCTTTCTTT.

Only a few counts were recorded for this clonotype. The rearrangement links TRBV29-1 to TRBJ2-2; D is possibly TRBD2 (6 bases). V dropped 5 bases and J dropped 6 bases, with 10 bases sitting between them. This CDR3 is built from 12 residues. Germline CDR1 and CDR2: SQVTM and ANQGSEA. The CDR3, as DNA: TGCAGCGTTAGTTCGGGAGCCGGGGAGCTGTTTTTT. Protein product: CSVSSGAGELFF.

V usage is TRBV5-5 and J usage is TRBJ2-7; 10 bases match TRBD2. The J segment lost 2 bases and the V segment lost 4 bases, leaving 6 bases of the junction unmatched. CDR1 SGHKS and CDR2 YYEKEE come from the germline V gene (reference sequence). The CDR3 totals 15 residues. For the CDR3, the DNA is TGTGCCAGCAGCCGTACTAGCGGGGTGGCCTACGAGCAGTACTTC. This codes for CASSRTSGVAYEQYF.

This clonotype has just a few counts. The genes are TRBV29-1 and TRBJ2-3; no clear D gene. Germline CDR1 SQVTM, CDR2 ANQGSEA. CDR3 length: 13 amino acids. Trimming took off 4 bases at V and 2 bases at J, with 10 bases between the two ends. The CDR3 bases are TGCAGCGTTGGACACCTTGACACAGATACGCAGTATTTT. Protein: CSVGHLDTDTQYF.

This clonotype showed up just a few times. The V call is TRBV20-1, the J call TRBJ2-7; possibly TRBD1 for D (6 bases). The CDR3 totals 12 residues. Trimming cost V 7 bases and J 5 bases, with 15 bases left between them. Germline CDR1 and CDR2: DFQATT and SNEGSKA (reference sequence). CDR3 nucleotides: TGCAGTGGAGGGGGAGAGACTCACGAGCAGTACTTC. Its translation: CSGGGETHEQYF.

The V and J genes are TRBV7-8 and TRBJ2-1; tentative D call: TRBD2 (7 bases). Germline CDR1 reads SGHVS; CDR2 reads FQNEAQ. The CDR3 spans 13 residues. Trimming pared 3 bases from V and 9 bases from J, leaving 12 bases between. The CDR3 protein is CASSFAGAGEQFF. The CDR3 region has the DNA TGTGCCAGCAGCTTCGCGGGGGCGGGTGAGCAGTTCTTC. Drawing the rest from reference TRBV7-8 and TRBJ2-1, the complete variable domain is GAGVSQSPRYKVAKRGQDVALRCDPISGHVSLFWYQQALGQGPEFLTYFQNEAQLDKSGLPSDRFFAERPEGSVSTLKIQRTQQEDSAVYLCASSFAGAGEQFFGPGTRLTVL.

This clonotype was seen a handful of times. The rearrangement uses TRBV5-1 and TRBJ2-1; D possibly matches TRBD1 or TRBD2 (5 bases each). V lost 5 bases, J lost 0 bases, and 15 bases lay in between. CDR1 is SGHRS, CDR2 YFSETQ, per germline. This CDR3 has 16 amino acids. The CDR3 spells CASSFRGAGSYNEQFF. The CDR3 nucleotides are TGCGCCAGCAGTTTTAGAGGGGCTGGCTCCTACAATGAGCAGTTCTTC.

This clonotype was counted a few times. This chain links TRBV20-1 with TRBJ2-5; 8 bases map to TRBD2. Matching the DNA end better, TRBJ2-1 makes the J call doubtful. This CDR3 is 15 amino acids long. The germline CDR1 and CDR2 sequences are DFQATT and SNEGSKA (reference sequence). CDR3 DNA sequence: TGCAGTGCTAGAGATGTAGCGGGGACCTACAATGAGCAGTTCTTC. This gives the protein CSARDVAGTYNEQFF.

This chain uses TRBV25-1 with TRBJ1-6; D is perhaps TRBD1 (5 bases). Deletions cut 1 base from V and 9 bases from J, with 10 bases between. Per the germline V gene, CDR1 is MGHDK and CDR2 is SYGVNS. CDR3 size: 14 residues. This chain's CDR3 is CASSESGTSSPLHF. The CDR3 bases are TGTGCCAGCAGTGAATCGGGGACTTCTTCACCCCTCCACTTT.